Below, 24 T cell receptor beta chains from the same sample are listed, as sequenced in a study of early T cells in non-severe SARS-CoV-2 infection. TCRdb itself ran the 5' RACE reads through MiXCR, one entry per CDR3 protein. This table has 50,000 to 75,000 distinct CDR3 sequences, around 12% appearing once. Sequences were derived from whole blood, sampled at baseline. The source is an adult who was a healthcare worker with PCR-confirmed SARS-CoV-2 infection or an uninfected control (not recorded which). The donor label of this sample is uncertain.

The J gene is TRBJ2-2, the V gene TRBV5-6, with D perhaps TRBD1 or TRBD2 (6 bases each). CDR1 and CDR2 (germline): SGHDT, YYEEEE. Trimming pared 1 base from V and 7 bases from J, leaving 20 bases between. The CDR3 spans 17 residues. The CDR3 DNA sequence: TGTGCCAGCAGCTTGATGTCTGAGGGGGGCAAAATCGGGGAGCTGTTTTTT. This encodes CASSLMSEGGKIGELFF.

The chain is built from TRBV12-3 or TRBV12-4 and TRBJ1-1, with D unclear. Trimming stripped 6 bases from V and 0 bases from J, with 17 bases between. The CDR3 spans 16 residues. Here the CDR3 DNA reads TGTGCCAGCAGCTACTATAGATTTGCTATGAACACTGAAGCTTTCTTT. This encodes CASSYYRFAMNTEAFF.

This clonotype was counted a few times. V gene TRBV3-1 combines with J gene TRBJ1-3; D ambiguous. V lost 4 bases and J 4 bases, leaving 11 bases between the germline ends. Germline V CDR1 and CDR2: LGHDT, YNNKEL (reference sequence). The length of the CDR3 is 14 residues. The chain's CDR3 is CASSLGLTGNTIYF. DNA of the CDR3: TGTGCCAGCAGCCTCGGCCTAACAGGAAACACCATATATTTT.

This clonotype showed up just a few times. V is TRBV5-1 and J is TRBJ1-1; possible D gene TRBD1, 6 bases. This CDR3 has 16 residues. V lost 1 base and J lost 1, with 14 bases in between. Germline V gene data show CDR1 as SGHRS and CDR2 as YFSETQ. In DNA form, the CDR3 reads TGCGCCAGCAGCTTGAGGGCGATGGGGGCGAACACTGAAGCTTTCTTT. Protein product: CASSLRAMGANTEAFF.

This clonotype was seen a handful of times. This chain joins TRBV7-7 and TRBJ2-5; D is perhaps TRBD1 (6 bases). Germline CDR1 SSHAT, CDR2 FNYEAQ (reference sequence). The CDR3 contains 15 residues. V was pared by 3 bases and J by 4 bases, with 15 bases between. CDR3 amino acids: CASSLSDSIGETQYF. Written as DNA, the CDR3 is TGTGCCAGCAGCTTGTCGGACAGTATAGGAGAGACCCAGTACTTC.

This clonotype was seen a few times. The V and J genes are TRBV3-1 and TRBJ2-3; 7 bases are a match to TRBD1. This CDR3 contains 17 residues. Germline CDR1 is LGHDT and CDR2 is YNNKEL (reference sequence). V gave up 2 bases and J gave up 2 bases; unmatched junction bases: 10. CDR3 loop: CASSQFNRGIITDTQYF. The CDR3 coding sequence is TGTGCCAGCAGCCAATTTAACAGGGGAATTATCACAGATACGCAGTATTTT.

The sample holds a few counts of this clonotype. The chain combines TRBV7-8 with TRBJ1-2, with 7 bases that match TRBD1. V was pared by 5 bases and J by 0 bases, with 3 bases of the junction left unmatched. The CDR3 runs to 14 residues. Germline values: CDR1 SGHVS, CDR2 FQNEAQ. CDR3 loop: CASSRTGANYGYTF. CDR3 bases: TGTGCCAGCAGCCGGACAGGAGCTAACTATGGCTACACCTTC.

This clonotype came up a few times. V and J are TRBV5-1 and TRBJ1-2; TRBD1 matches at 9 bases. The CDR3 is 15 amino acids. V gave up 4 bases and J gave up 6 bases; unmatched junction bases: 10. Germline V gene data show CDR1 as SGHRS and CDR2 as YFSETQ. CDR3: CASSPEQGAKDGYTF. Here the CDR3 DNA reads TGCGCCAGCAGCCCCGAACAGGGGGCAAAGGATGGCTACACCTTC.

This clonotype was seen a few times. V is TRBV4-1 and J is TRBJ2-6, with D possibly being TRBD1 (6 bases). The CDR3 is 19 amino acids. CDR1 and CDR2 from the germline V gene are MGHRA and YSYEKL. V dropped 5 bases and J dropped 3 bases, with 23 bases sitting between them. CDR3 sequence: CASSSVRDTRTYGANVLTF. The CDR3 DNA reads as TGCGCCAGCAGCTCTGTACGGGACACCCGAACATATGGGGCCAACGTCCTGACTTTC.

This clonotype was seen only a few times. The rearrangement uses TRBV27 and TRBJ1-1; D might be TRBD1 (5 bases). The CDR3 sequence is 13 residues long. V was cut by 7 bases and J by 5 bases, with 14 bases left in between. CDR1 and CDR2 from the germline V gene are MNHEY and SMNVEV (reference sequence). CDR3 residues: CASTRREGTEAFF. CDR3 DNA sequence: TGTGCCAGCACCCGGAGGGAGGGGACTGAAGCTTTCTTT.

V usage is TRBV10-3 and J usage is TRBJ2-7, with D uncertain. Trimming cost V 2 bases and J 2 bases, with 7 bases left between them. The CDR3 spans 13 residues. Germline V gene lookup returns CDR1 ENHRY and CDR2 SYGVKD. Here the CDR3 DNA reads TGTGCCATCAGTGAGGTCCTTACCTACGAGCAGTACGTC. Translation: CAISEVLTYEQYV.

This clonotype was counted ten times or more. The V call is TRBV11-2, the J call TRBJ2-3; D remains unclear. Germline CDR1 and CDR2: SGHAT and FQNNGV. The V gene lost 3 bases and the J gene lost 6 bases, with 16 bases spanning the gap. The CDR3 has 15 residues. The CDR3 spells CASSFTTNKADTQYF. The CDR3 DNA reads as TGTGCCAGCAGCTTCACCACTAACAAAGCGGATACGCAGTATTTT.

This clonotype was found many times. The genes are TRBV12-3 or TRBV12-4 and TRBJ2-2; D not certain. V lost 3 bases, J lost 6 bases, and 8 bases lay in between. The CDR3 has 13 amino acids. CDR3: CASSFRLAGELFF. CDR3 DNA: TGTGCCAGCAGTTTTCGACTCGCCGGGGAGCTGTTTTTT.

The chain carries TRBV6-6 and TRBJ2-3; D might be TRBD1 or TRBD2, each matching 6 bases. Trimming removed 4 bases from V and 4 bases from J, with 15 bases in between. This CDR3 spans 15 amino acids. The germline V gene encodes CDR1 MNHNY and CDR2 SVGAGI (reference sequence). CDR3 sequence reads: CASSFIVGGSDTQYF. The CDR3 DNA follows: TGTGCCAGCAGTTTTATTGTAGGGGGGTCAGATACGCAGTATTTT.

This clonotype was seen only a few times. The rearrangement uses TRBV7-9 and TRBJ1-2, with 8 bases identical to TRBD1. The CDR3 runs 15 residues. V lost 5 bases to trimming and J lost 6 bases; unmatched junction nucleotides: 11. From germline, CDR1 is SEHNR and CDR2 FQNEAQ (reference sequence). The chain's CDR3 is CASSQKGGTGDGYTF. The DNA of the CDR3 is TGTGCCAGCAGCCAGAAGGGGGGGACAGGCGATGGCTACACCTTC. Full variable domain (remainder filled in from reference TRBV7-9 and TRBJ1-2): DTGVSQNPRHKITKRGQNVTFRCDPISEHNRLYWYRQTLGQGPEFLTYFQNEAQLEKSRLLSDRFSAERPKGSFSTLEIQRTEQGDSAMYLCASSQKGGTGDGYTFGSGTRLTVV.

V and J are TRBV19 and TRBJ1-6; D may be TRBD1 (5 bases). The CDR3 is made up of 15 amino acids. The V end was cut by 8 bases, the J end by 12 bases, with 23 bases between. Germline V lookup: CDR1 LNHDA, CDR2 SQIVND (reference sequence). In DNA form, the CDR3 reads TGTGCCAGTGATGAGGGACCCCAAAGACCCAAACCCCTCCACTTT. The encoded protein is CASDEGPQRPKPLHF.

This clonotype was counted only a few times. This chain's CDR3 is CASSLGLADHEQYV. The CDR3 coding sequence is TGCGCCAGCAGCCTGGGACTAGCGGACCACGAGCAGTACGTC. J is TRBJ2-7 and V is TRBV5-1; 11 nucleotides agree with TRBD2. V lost 4 bases, J lost 5 bases, and 5 bases stayed unmatched. Germline CDR1 reads SGHRS; CDR2 reads YFSETQ. The CDR3 loop spans 14 amino acids.

This clonotype was found many times. V and J are TRBV25-1 and TRBJ2-3, with D hard to call. The CDR3 runs 12 residues. The V gene's germline CDR1 is MGHDK and CDR2 SYGVNS. Between the trimmed V and J ends, which lost 4 bases and 6 bases, there was a span of 8 bases. The CDR3 spells CASSGFLDTQYF. The CDR3 DNA sequence: TGTGCCAGCAGTGGGTTTCTGGATACGCAGTATTTT.

The table lists this clonotype with a few counts. This sequence joins TRBV11-1 and TRBJ2-3, with 8 bases matching TRBD1. Germline trimming cut 0 bases from V and 4 bases from J; bases unmatched to any gene: 6. The CDR3 spans 16 residues. The germline V gene has CDR1 SGHAT and CDR2 FQDESV (reference sequence). This CDR3 is CASSLAAGQGPDTQYF. The CDR3 DNA is TGTGCCAGCAGCTTAGCGGCCGGACAGGGCCCAGATACGCAGTATTTT.

This clonotype has more than one count but fewer than ten. The CDR3 region is CSASAGYSNQPQHF. CDR3 in DNA: TGCAGTGCTAGTGCAGGGTATAGCAATCAGCCCCAGCATTTT. The J gene is TRBJ1-5, the V gene TRBV20-1; possibly TRBD1 for D (5 bases). CDR1 is DFQATT, CDR2 SNEGSKA, per germline (reference sequence). The CDR3 is 14 residues long. With 3 bases removed from V and 0 bases from J, the gap between germline ends came to 9 bases.

This rearrangement joins TRBV15 to TRBJ1-2, with D tentatively TRBD1 (5 bases). The germline CDR1 and CDR2 sequences are LNHNV and YYDKDF (reference sequence). This CDR3 comprises 13 residues. Trimming stripped 0 bases from V and 4 bases from J, with 6 bases between. In DNA, the CDR3 is TGTGCCACCAGCAGAGATGGGACCTATGGCTACACCTTC. This codes for CATSRDGTYGYTF.

The chain recombines TRBV19 with TRBJ1-2; TRBD1 matches 8 bases. Germline V CDR1 and CDR2: LNHDA, SQIVND (reference sequence). V was clipped by 6 bases and J by 5 bases; unmatched bases: 5. The CDR3 loop spans 13 amino acids. CDR3 nucleotide sequence: TGTGCCAGTAGAGTGGACAGGGCATATGGCTACACCTTC. Protein sequence: CASRVDRAYGYTF.

The chain's CDR3 is CASSISVGQVNEQFF. CDR3 sequence (DNA): TGTGCCAGTAGTATATCGGTCGGACAGGTCAATGAGCAGTTCTTC. The chain links TRBV19 to TRBJ2-1, with 7 bases lining up with TRBD1. The CDR3 has 15 residues. The V gene's germline CDR1 is LNHDA and CDR2 SQIVND (reference sequence). J gave up 6 bases and V 2 bases, and 7 bases lay outside the gene matches.

The rearrangement uses TRBV5-1 and TRBJ2-2; 8 nucleotides match TRBD1. The length of the CDR3 is 13 residues. The germline V gene has CDR1 SGHRS and CDR2 YFSETQ. The V and J ends lost 0 bases and 11 bases, in that order; junction bases with no gene match: 3. This CDR3 is CASSLGQGAELFF. The CDR3 DNA reads as TGCGCCAGCAGCTTGGGCCAGGGGGCTGAGCTGTTTTTT.